A single sample is the source of the 31 T cell receptor beta chains below, sequenced in a study of response to subunit inactivated influenza vaccine. Using its own MiXCR run on the RT-PCR reads, TCRdb lists one record per CDR3 protein. The profile shows 150,000 to 200,000 distinct CDR3 sequences, 9.5% to 15% of them singletons. The same data also contributed to another study, on T cells expressing NK-cell markers. That study adds: In generating TCR beta cDNA, 5'RACE template switching with UMIs was used.

This specimen was CD8+ T cells sorted from PBMCs, taken roughly 12 days after vaccination. All receptors come from a man between 50 and 59 years old who received an inactivated influenza vaccine.

The rearrangement links TRBV12-3 or TRBV12-4 to TRBJ2-1; possibly TRBD2 for D (5 bases). V was pared by 1 base and J by 4 bases, with 11 bases between. The CDR3 runs 15 residues. CDR3: CASSLVGNGYNEQFF. CDR3 coding DNA: TGTGCCAGCAGTTTAGTCGGGAATGGGTACAATGAGCAGTTCTTC.

This sequence joins TRBV27 and TRBJ1-2; 10 nucleotides line up with TRBD1. Germline V gene sequence: CDR1 MNHEY, CDR2 SMNVEV (reference sequence). The CDR3 runs 16 residues. The trim removed 4 bases at V and 0 bases at J, leaving 5 bases unmatched. DNA of the CDR3: TGTGCCAGCAGTTCGACAGGGGGCATAGCTAACTATGGCTACACCTTC. It specifies CASSSTGGIANYGYTF.

A few counts support this clonotype. This chain joins TRBV6-1 and TRBJ2-1; 10 positions agree with TRBD2. The CDR3 is 15 residues long. Germline V gene lookup returns CDR1 MNHNS and CDR2 SASEGT. V shed 4 bases and J 3 bases; nucleotides not matched to a gene: 3. CDR3 in DNA: TGTGCCAGCAGTGTGCGACTAGCGGGCTACAATGAGCAGTTCTTC. It codes for CASSVRLAGYNEQFF.

The chain links TRBV7-9 to TRBJ2-7; 10 bases agree with TRBD2. Trimming at V came to 5 bases and at J to 9 bases, leaving 16 bases not matched to a gene. This CDR3 is built from 16 residues. The germline V gene has CDR1 SEHNR and CDR2 FQNEAQ (reference sequence). CDR3 amino acids: CASSHLVASGRGGQYF. CDR3 bases: TGTGCCAGCAGCCACCTGGTGGCTAGCGGGAGAGGGGGGCAGTACTTC.

DNA of the CDR3: TGTGCCAGCAGTTTAGCGCAACAGGGCATCTACGAGCAGTACTTC. Amino acid sequence: CASSLAQQGIYEQYF. This chain joins TRBV12-3 or TRBV12-4 and TRBJ2-7; weak D call: TRBD1 (6 bases). Trimming pared 0 bases from V and 3 bases from J, leaving 12 bases between. The CDR3 has 15 residues.

This clonotype was recorded a few times. V gene TRBV4-1 combines with J gene TRBJ2-1, with 11 bases aligning to TRBD2. V shed 3 bases, J shed 4 bases, and the junction held 2 bases outside the gene matches. CDR3 size: 15 residues. Looked up from germline, CDR1 is MGHRA and CDR2 is YSYEKL. This CDR3 reads CASSHLAGGYNEQFF. CDR3 DNA sequence: TGCGCCAGCAGCCATTTAGCGGGAGGGTACAATGAGCAGTTCTTC.

The V and J genes are TRBV25-1 and TRBJ1-1; a weak D match, TRBD1 (5 bases). Germline V gene lookup returns CDR1 MGHDK and CDR2 SYGVNS. The CDR3 extends over 13 amino acids. V dropped 4 bases and J dropped 4 bases, with 10 bases sitting between them. CDR3 region: CASSGRGATEAFF. In DNA form, the CDR3 reads TGTGCCAGCAGTGGTAGAGGGGCCACTGAAGCTTTCTTT.

This clonotype appeared a single time. The CDR3 bases are TGCGCCAGCAGCCCCACCCCCCAGGGTTACGGAGAGACCCAGTACTTC. Residues: CASSPTPQGYGETQYF. This chain connects TRBV5-1 to TRBJ2-5; a weak D match, TRBD1 (5 bases). The CDR3 extends over 16 amino acids. Germline V gene data show CDR1 as SGHRS and CDR2 as YFSETQ. Trimming left V 4 bases short and J 4 bases short, with 20 bases between.

This clonotype was counted only a few times. This chain connects TRBV6-2 or TRBV6-3 to TRBJ1-2, with D possibly being TRBD1 (5 bases). The germline V gene encodes CDR1 MNHEY and CDR2 SVGEGT. The CDR3 has 15 amino acids. The germline V and J ends were trimmed by 2 bases and 8 bases, with 18 bases remaining between them. Here the CDR3 DNA reads TGTGCCAGCAGTTACACGGCCGGGGACCCCCGGGGCTACACCTTC. This sequence encodes CASSYTAGDPRGYTF.

This chain links TRBV7-9 with TRBJ1-2; 7 positions match TRBD1. This CDR3 region has 13 residues. Trimming cost V 8 bases and J 0 bases; bases outside gene matches: 3. Germline CDR1 reads SEHNR; CDR2 reads FQNEAQ (reference sequence). CDR3 sequence: CASGDSSNYGYTF. For the CDR3, the DNA is TGTGCCAGCGGGGACAGCTCTAACTATGGCTACACCTTC.

The rearrangement uses TRBV6-2 or TRBV6-3 and TRBJ1-5, with 7 bases that match TRBD1. Per germline, CDR1 MNHEY and CDR2 SVGEGT. The CDR3 sequence is 14 residues long. Trimming took 5 bases from V and 5 from J; bases not matched to a gene: 6. CDR3 residues: CASSATGTYQPQHF. Here the CDR3 DNA reads TGTGCCAGCAGTGCGACAGGGACTTATCAGCCCCAGCATTTT.

This clonotype was observed a few times. This sequence joins TRBV25-1 and TRBJ2-1; TRBD2 matches at 8 bases. Germline values: CDR1 MGHDK, CDR2 SYGVNS. CDR3 length: 14 amino acids. The junction had 9 bases not matched to a gene; V was cut back by 6 bases and J by 8 bases. The CDR3 region is CASRDSGAKDEQFF. The CDR3 nucleotides are TGTGCCAGCAGGGATAGCGGGGCTAAGGATGAGCAGTTCTTC. Complete variable domain (other parts from reference TRBV25-1 and TRBJ2-1): EADIYQTPRYLVIGTGKKITLECSQTMGHDKMYWYQQDPGMELHLIHYSYGVNSTEKGDLSSESTVSRIRTEHFPLTLESARPSHTSQYLCASRDSGAKDEQFFGPGTRLTVL.

This clonotype came up a few times. The chain is built from TRBV19 and TRBJ2-1, with 13 bases aligning to TRBD2. The CDR3 has 15 residues. The V and J ends lost 10 bases and 10 bases, in that order; junction bases with no gene match: 13. Per germline, CDR1 LNHDA and CDR2 SQIVND (reference sequence). This chain's CDR3 is CATDSGLAGVGEQFF. In nucleotides, the CDR3 is TGTGCCACCGACTCAGGACTAGCGGGAGTGGGGGAGCAGTTCTTC.

The rearrangement uses TRBV19 and TRBJ2-1; D is perhaps TRBD1 (6 bases). V lost 5 bases to trimming and J lost 7 bases, with 18 bases between them. The CDR3 runs 15 residues. Germline CDR1 LNHDA, CDR2 SQIVND (reference sequence). The CDR3 nucleotides read TGTGCCAGTAGTCTTTCGGCAGGGGTGGTAAATGAGCAGTTCTTC. Amino acid sequence: CASSLSAGVVNEQFF.

The DNA for the CDR3 is TGCAGCGCTTTGAAGGACACGACCAATGAGCAGTTCTTC. Translating it yields CSALKDTTNEQFF. V and J are TRBV29-1 and TRBJ2-1, with D maybe TRBD1 (5 bases). V was shortened by 7 bases and J by 6 bases, with 16 bases between the two germline ends. The CDR3 spans 13 residues. Per the germline V gene, CDR1 is SQVTM and CDR2 is ANQGSEA.

This rearrangement joins TRBV7-9 to TRBJ1-2; 9 bases map to TRBD1. After removal of 5 bases from V and 4 bases from J, the junction contained 8 bases not matched to a gene. CDR3 size: 15 residues. CDR1 is SEHNR, CDR2 FQNEAQ, per germline (reference sequence). For the CDR3, the DNA is TGTGCCAGCAGCGACCGGACAGGGGTAGCCTATGGCTACACCTTC. Amino acid sequence: CASSDRTGVAYGYTF.

This clonotype was seen a few times. This rearrangement joins TRBV13 to TRBJ1-5; TRBD1 might be the D (5 bases). This CDR3 region has 15 residues. Per germline, CDR1 PRHDT and CDR2 FYEKMQ (reference sequence). V lost 5 bases to trimming and J lost 0 bases, with 11 bases between them. The CDR3 DNA is TGTGCCAGCAGCGTGAAAGGGGATAGCAATCAGCCCCAGCATTTT. This gives the protein CASSVKGDSNQPQHF.

This clonotype occurred many times. At one of its ends the junction is not consistent with the germline gene, which may arise from a read error. The V gene is TRBV28, the J gene TRBJ2-7; D tentatively reads TRBD1 or TRBD2 (5 bases each). The CDR3 loop spans 13 amino acids. Germline CDR1 and CDR2: MDHEN and SYDVKM. The CDR3 region has the DNA TGCGCTTCGGTGAGGGGCGTTTCCTACGAGCAGTACTTC. Translating gives CASVRGVSYEQYF.

The chain uses TRBV7-8 and TRBJ2-7, with D uncertain. V was cut by 5 bases and J by 5 bases, with 19 bases left in between. Per germline, CDR1 SGHVS and CDR2 FQNEAQ. The CDR3 sequence is 15 residues long. The CDR3 loop is CASSPTDTEWDEQYF. The CDR3 nucleotides are TGTGCCAGCAGCCCCACTGACACGGAGTGGGACGAGCAGTACTTC.

The table lists this clonotype with a few counts. The chain carries TRBV11-1 and TRBJ2-5; the D gene is possibly TRBD2 (6 bases). The germline gives CDR1 SGHAT, CDR2 FQDESV (reference sequence). V shed 3 bases and J shed 4 bases, with 15 bases lying between them. This CDR3 has 15 amino acids. The CDR3: CASSFLGGFGETQYF. DNA of the CDR3: TGTGCCAGCAGCTTTTTGGGGGGTTTTGGAGAGACCCAGTACTTC.

This clonotype was detected many times. The V gene is TRBV7-2, the J gene TRBJ2-1, with TRBD1 matching over 9 bases. In germline, CDR1 is SGHTA, CDR2 FQGNSA. Trimming removed 5 bases from V and 8 bases from J; junction bases left unmatched: 13. This CDR3 has 16 residues. DNA of the CDR3: TGTGCCAGCAGCCCCCCTGGCGGGACAGGGTACGATGAGCAGTTCTTC. Translation gives CASSPPGGTGYDEQFF.

This clonotype turned up a few times. The DNA of the CDR3 is TGTGCCAGCAGTTTATTGACAGGTCATCAGCCCCAGCATTTT. The encoded protein is CASSLLTGHQPQHF. This chain connects TRBV28 to TRBJ1-5; possible D gene TRBD1, 6 bases. The germline V gene has CDR1 MDHEN and CDR2 SYDVKM. V lost 1 base and J lost 5, with 9 bases in between. The CDR3 extends over 14 amino acids.

This clonotype was detected ten times or more. The chain has TRBV6-2 or TRBV6-3 and TRBJ2-1, with 8 positions matching TRBD2. Germline assignment: CDR1 MNHEY and CDR2 SVGEGT. J was trimmed by 1 base and V by 7 bases; bases with no gene match: 6. The CDR3 length is 15 residues. The CDR3 region is CASKGTRGSYNEQFF. In DNA, the CDR3 is TGTGCCAGCAAGGGGACTAGGGGGTCCTACAATGAGCAGTTCTTC.

The chain joins TRBV29-1 to TRBJ2-3; D gene uncertain. The CDR3 runs to 11 residues. Germline V gene data show CDR1 as SQVTM and CDR2 as ANQGSEA. CDR3 in amino acids: CSSRRPDTQYF. The CDR3 DNA follows: TGCAGTAGTCGGCGGCCAGATACGCAGTATTTT.

This clonotype was observed a few times. The chain uses TRBV4-3 and TRBJ2-1, with TRBD2 matching over 9 bases. This CDR3 region has 16 residues. Trimming cost V 0 bases and J 6 bases; bases outside gene matches: 6. From germline, CDR1 is LGHNA and CDR2 YSLEER. CDR3 DNA sequence: TGCGCCAGCAGCCAAGATGGACTAGCGTTCCCCAATGAGCAGTTCTTC. This encodes CASSQDGLAFPNEQFF.

This chain links TRBV5-4 with TRBJ2-7; D ambiguous. Deletions cut 6 bases from V and 0 bases from J, with 13 bases between. The germline V gene has CDR1 SGHNT and CDR2 YYREEE (reference sequence). The CDR3 consists of 14 residues. CDR3 DNA sequence: TGTGCCAGCATCCACCTGGCCGACTCCTACGAGCAGTACTTC. Its protein is CASIHLADSYEQYF.

The genes are TRBV28 and TRBJ1-5, with D perhaps matching TRBD1 (6 bases). This CDR3 has 16 residues. Looked up from germline, CDR1 is MDHEN and CDR2 is SYDVKM. V lost 2 bases and J 0 bases, leaving 11 bases between the germline ends. The CDR3 bases are TGTGCCAGCAGTTTAGAACAGGGCCATAGCAATCAGCCCCAGCATTTT. This translates into CASSLEQGHSNQPQHF.

Ten or more counts support this clonotype. The chain recombines TRBV14 with TRBJ1-2, with 10 bases aligning to TRBD1. V trimming: 0 bases; J trimming: 4 bases; junction bases outside the gene matches: 5. This CDR3 has 16 residues. Germline V gene data show CDR1 as SGHDN and CDR2 as FVKESK. The CDR3 bases are TGTGCCAGCAGCCAAGATTTCGGGACAGGGGTCTATGGCTACACCTTC. It specifies CASSQDFGTGVYGYTF.

This clonotype was seen at least ten times. The V gene is TRBV7-2, the J gene TRBJ2-7, with D hard to call. CDR3 length: 14 amino acids. Germline CDR1 and CDR2: SGHTA and FQGNSA. Trimming pared 4 bases from V and 0 bases from J, leaving 10 bases between. As DNA, the CDR3 is TGTGCCAGCAGCTACAGTGGGGTCTCCTACGAGCAGTACTTC. It yields the protein CASSYSGVSYEQYF. Full variable domain (remainder filled in from reference TRBV7-2 and TRBJ2-7): GAGVSQSPSNKVTEKGKDVELRCDPISGHTALYWYRQSLGQGLEFLIYFQGNSAPDKSGLPSDRFSAERTGGSVSTLTIQRTQQEDSAVYLCASSYSGVSYEQYFGPGTRLTVT.

This clonotype was seen many times. The J gene is TRBJ1-2, the V gene TRBV10-3; D is uncertain. Between the trimmed V and J ends, which lost 4 bases and 0 bases, there was a span of 9 bases. Germline assignment: CDR1 ENHRY and CDR2 SYGVKD. This CDR3 has 14 amino acids. CDR3 sequence: CAISGTEANYGYTF. CDR3 DNA: TGTGCCATCAGTGGGACGGAAGCTAACTATGGCTACACCTTC.

This clonotype was detected ten times or more. J is TRBJ2-5 and V is TRBV3-1; D is undetermined. V was cut by 0 bases and J by 2 bases, with 1 base left in between. Per the germline V gene, CDR1 is LGHDT and CDR2 is YNNKEL (reference sequence). This CDR3 comprises 12 residues. The CDR3 region has the DNA TGTGCCAGCAGCCAAGATCAAGAGACCCAGTACTTC. It encodes CASSQDQETQYF.